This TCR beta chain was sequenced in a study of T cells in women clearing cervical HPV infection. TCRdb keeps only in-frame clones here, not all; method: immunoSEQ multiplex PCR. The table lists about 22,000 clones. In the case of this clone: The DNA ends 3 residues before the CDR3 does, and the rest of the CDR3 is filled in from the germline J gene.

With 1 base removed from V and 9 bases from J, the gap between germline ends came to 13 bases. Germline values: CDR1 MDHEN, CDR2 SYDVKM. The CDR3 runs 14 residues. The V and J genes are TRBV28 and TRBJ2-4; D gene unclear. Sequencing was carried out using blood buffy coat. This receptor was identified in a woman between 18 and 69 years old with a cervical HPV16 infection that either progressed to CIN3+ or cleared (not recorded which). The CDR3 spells CASSLFTLRGIQYF. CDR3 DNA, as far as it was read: TGTGCCAGCAGTTTATTTACCCTTCGAGGCATT.